These 21 T cell receptor beta chains were all obtained from the same sample, sequenced in a study of CD8 T cells in ankylosing spondylitis. In TCRdb, the 5' RACE reads were re-called with MiXCR into one record per CDR3 protein. Among roughly 230,000 distinct CDR3 sequences, over 15% were seen once, and the ten largest hold around 30%. Sequencing input: blood, either unsorted or a sorted T cell fraction (not recorded which). The receptors originated from a male donor with ankylosing spondylitis or in good health (not recorded which).

The chain recombines TRBV7-8 with TRBJ2-3, with D tentatively TRBD1 or TRBD2 (5 bases each). Trimming shortened V by 8 bases and J by 6 bases, and 21 bases separated the two germline ends. This CDR3 is 15 amino acids long. CDR1 is SGHVS and CDR2 is FQNEAQ in the germline V gene. The CDR3 spells CASRYGSGLLDTQYF. CDR3 DNA sequence: TGTGCCAGCCGCTACGGCTCGGGGCTCCTGGATACGCAGTATTTT.

This clonotype was seen more than once but under ten times. The chain links TRBV20-1 to TRBJ2-7; 8 positions agree with TRBD2. This CDR3 is built from 14 residues. Trimming at V came to 3 bases and at J to 0 bases, leaving 4 bases not matched to a gene. Looked up from germline, CDR1 is DFQATT and CDR2 is SNEGSKA (reference sequence). The CDR3 nucleotides are TGCAGTGCTAGTTCACTAGCGGTCTCCTACGAGCAGTACTTC. Translated, it gives CSASSLAVSYEQYF.

V usage is TRBV6-2 or TRBV6-3 and J usage is TRBJ2-1, with TRBD2 matching 14 bases. The CDR3 has 16 amino acids. The junction had 6 bases not matched to a gene; V was cut back by 5 bases and J by 6 bases. The germline CDR1 and CDR2 sequences are MNHEY and SVGEGT. The CDR3 DNA follows: TGTGCCAGCAGTGGACTAGCGGGAGGATACCCCAATGAGCAGTTCTTC. Amino acid sequence: CASSGLAGGYPNEQFF.

This clonotype came up a few times. The rearrangement links TRBV27 to TRBJ2-1; no firm D call. The germline CDR1 and CDR2 sequences are MNHEY and SMNVEV (reference sequence). V shed 2 bases and J shed 4 bases, with 6 bases lying between them. There are 13 residues in the CDR3. CDR3 protein: CASSLTEYNEQFF. The CDR3 DNA sequence: TGTGCCAGCAGTTTAACCGAGTACAATGAGCAGTTCTTC.

The chain is built from TRBV21-1 and TRBJ2-5; the D call TRBD2 from the table was never checked on the DNA. TRBV21-1 is marked as a pseudogene. CDR3 length: 13 amino acids. In nucleotides, the CDR3 is TGTGCCAGCAGCCTGGCCCAGTGGGAGACCCAGTACTTC. It encodes CASSLAQWETQYF.

This chain links TRBV4-1 with TRBJ2-1; possible D gene TRBD2, 5 bases. The CDR3 runs 16 residues. V was clipped by 4 bases and J by 0 bases, with 13 bases between them. The germline V gene has CDR1 MGHRA and CDR2 YSYEKL. CDR3 region: CASSPISGVSYNEQFF. The CDR3, as DNA: TGCGCCAGCAGCCCTATCAGCGGAGTCTCCTACAATGAGCAGTTCTTC.

The chain carries TRBV14 and TRBJ2-1; D remains unclear. Germline V gene data show CDR1 as SGHDN and CDR2 as FVKESK. Trimming shortened V by 4 bases and J by 7 bases, and 8 bases separated the two germline ends. CDR3 size: 12 residues. CDR3 amino acids: CASSPYRNEQFF. The CDR3 DNA sequence: TGTGCCAGCAGCCCCTATCGGAATGAGCAGTTCTTC.

This clonotype was detected a few times. This chain joins TRBV24-1 and TRBJ2-1; 10 bases fit TRBD1. Per germline, CDR1 KGHDR and CDR2 SFDVKD. The trim removed 3 bases at V and 4 bases at J, leaving 5 bases unmatched. The CDR3 contains 16 residues. The CDR3 protein is CATSDTGTGVYNEQFF. Here the CDR3 DNA reads TGTGCCACCAGTGATACCGGGACAGGGGTATACAATGAGCAGTTCTTC.

This clonotype was seen more than once but under ten times. The gene calls are TRBV20-1 and TRBJ2-7; D perhaps matches TRBD2 (5 bases). Germline values: CDR1 DFQATT, CDR2 SNEGSKA (reference sequence). Trimming pared 0 bases from V and 2 bases from J, leaving 14 bases between. This CDR3 region has 15 residues. CDR3 in DNA: TGCAGTGCTAGAGATCGCCGGAGTAGCGCCTACGAGCAGTACTTC. This gives the protein CSARDRRSSAYEQYF.

This clonotype was counted at least ten times. The V call is TRBV4-1, the J call TRBJ1-6, with unresolved D. Deletions cut 0 bases from V and 3 bases from J, with 9 bases between. Germline V gene lookup returns CDR1 MGHRA and CDR2 YSYEKL. The length of the CDR3 is 16 residues. The CDR3 region is CASSQDLANYNSPLHF. As DNA, the CDR3 is TGCGCCAGCAGCCAAGATTTGGCCAACTATAATTCACCCCTCCACTTT.

This clonotype came up many times. The V and J genes are TRBV4-2 and TRBJ2-1; TRBD1 agrees at 10 bases. Germline loops: CDR1 LGHNA, CDR2 YNFKEQ. V lost 4 bases to trimming and J lost 1 base; unmatched junction nucleotides: 4. The CDR3 length is 16 residues. For the CDR3, the DNA is TGTGCCAGCAGCCCGCGACAGGGGGCTTCCTACAATGAGCAGTTCTTC. Translating it yields CASSPRQGASYNEQFF.

This clonotype was detected many times. The V call is TRBV29-1, the J call TRBJ2-7, with 7 bases that match TRBD2. In germline, CDR1 is SQVTM, CDR2 ANQGSEA. Losses at the gene ends were 4 bases for V and 4 bases for J; bases not matched to a gene: 10. The CDR3 runs 14 residues. The CDR3 DNA follows: TGCAGCGTTGTCCTGGCTAGCGGATTATACGAGCAGTACTTC. Translated, it gives CSVVLASGLYEQYF.

This clonotype was found many times. This chain links TRBV5-6 with TRBJ2-7; D not certain. Trimming pared 2 bases from V and 3 bases from J, leaving 18 bases between. The CDR3 is 16 amino acids. The V gene's germline CDR1 is SGHDT and CDR2 YYEEEE. The CDR3 coding sequence is TGTGCCAGCAGCTTTGGTAGTGGGATCTCAGGCTACGAGCAGTACTTC. Its translation: CASSFGSGISGYEQYF. The variable domain in full, with the rest retrieved from reference TRBV5-6 and TRBJ2-7, is DAGVTQSPTHLIKTRGQQVTLRCSPKSGHDTVSWYQQALGQGPQFIFQYYEEEERQRGNFPDRFSGHQFPNYSSELNVNALLLGDSALYLCASSFGSGISGYEQYFGPGTRLTVT.

This clonotype turned up a few times. V gene TRBV29-1 combines with J gene TRBJ2-2; 8 bases map to TRBD1. CDR1 SQVTM and CDR2 ANQGSEA come from the germline V gene. The CDR3 sequence is 14 residues long. Trimming at V came to 6 bases and at J to 2 bases, leaving 5 bases not matched to a gene. The CDR3 loop reads CSVAGQGNTGELFF. CDR3 nucleotide sequence: TGCAGCGTCGCTGGACAGGGTAACACCGGGGAGCTGTTTTTT.

V is TRBV29-1 and J is TRBJ2-7; D is ambiguous. Germline CDR1 is SQVTM and CDR2 is ANQGSEA. The CDR3 totals 16 residues. Between the trimmed V and J ends, which lost 1 base and 0 bases, there was a span of 16 bases. Here the CDR3 reads CSVEVEGSKSSYEQYF. In nucleotides, the CDR3 is TGCAGCGTTGAAGTGGAAGGCAGCAAATCCTCCTACGAGCAGTACTTC.

The rearrangement joins TRBV12-3 or TRBV12-4 to TRBJ2-7, with D perhaps matching TRBD1 or TRBD2 (5 bases each). The CDR3 length is 15 residues. V lost 5 bases, J lost 3 bases, and 17 bases lay in between. The CDR3 region has the DNA TGTGCCAGCAGTCCCAGGGACGACTTTGACTACGAGCAGTACTTC. Encoded protein: CASSPRDDFDYEQYF.

This clonotype has ten or more counts. This sequence joins TRBV10-2 and TRBJ2-7, with 7 bases matching TRBD1. Trimming removed 7 bases from V and 2 bases from J; junction bases left unmatched: 8. The germline CDR1 and CDR2 sequences are WSHSY and SAAADI. This CDR3 region has 14 residues. The chain's CDR3 is CASIGTASTYEQYF. CDR3 in DNA: TGCGCCAGCATCGGGACAGCCTCCACCTACGAGCAGTACTTC.

Ten or more counts support this clonotype. The V and J genes are TRBV4-3 and TRBJ2-4; D not certain. Germline CDR1 is LGHNA and CDR2 is YSLEER. This CDR3 has 14 residues. V lost 1 base and J lost 7, with 11 bases in between. The CDR3 coding sequence is TGCGCCAGCAGCCAAGGATCTATCCGTAACATTCAGTACTTC. As protein: CASSQGSIRNIQYF.

This clonotype was observed a handful of times. This sequence joins TRBV20-1 and TRBJ1-1, with unresolved D. Trimming took off 4 bases at V and 2 bases at J, with 17 bases between the two ends. Germline V gene data show CDR1 as DFQATT and CDR2 as SNEGSKA (reference sequence). This CDR3 region has 15 residues. CDR3 bases: TGCAGTGCTAAGGGATTCCGTAAATCAAACACTGAAGCTTTCTTT. This encodes CSAKGFRKSNTEAFF.

This clonotype was detected a few times. The genes are TRBV28 and TRBJ2-7; TRBD2 agrees at 13 bases. J lost 4 bases, V lost 5 bases, and 11 bases had no gene match. CDR1 and CDR2 (germline): MDHEN, SYDVKM. The CDR3 covers 17 residues. CDR3 coding DNA: TGTGCCAGCAGTCCAACTCTCAGACTAGCGGGAGGATACGAGCAGTACTTC. This encodes CASSPTLRLAGGYEQYF.

A note on this clonotype: Given the absence of the conserved phenylalanine or tryptophan at the CDR3 end, a read error is likely. The genes are TRBV29-1 and TRBJ2-1; D might be TRBD2 (5 bases). V was clipped by 7 bases and J by 9 bases, with 13 bases between them. Germline CDR1 is SQVTM and CDR2 is ANQGSEA. This CDR3 spans 11 amino acids. The CDR3 reads CSAPFGVEQFL. As DNA, the CDR3 is TGCAGCGCTCCGTTCGGGGTTGAGCAGTTCCTC.